The 16 T cell receptor beta chains listed next were all sequenced from one sample in a study of immune heterogeneity within non-small cell lung tumors. Bulk tumor genomic DNA served as template, at roughly 630 ng per sample. Biopsies, several per primary tumor and spaced far apart, were collected during surgery. Those enrolled were patients newly diagnosed with untreated non-small cell lung cancer and undergoing curative surgery. Multiplex PCR was performed with 32 V and 13 J primers, and it amplified TCR beta CDR3. TCRdb processed the multiplex PCR reads anew with MiXCR; each CDR3 protein has one entry. The table records 13,000 or so distinct CDR3 sequences, 20% to 25% of them present only once. The material sequenced was lung tumor tissue. The source is a man between 60 and 70 years old with non-small cell lung cancer.

The rearrangement uses TRBV6-1 and TRBJ1-1; tentative D call: TRBD1 (5 bases). The CDR3 is 19 amino acids. Germline values: CDR1 MNHNS, CDR2 SASEGT. V was shortened by 6 bases and J by 2 bases, with 28 bases between the two germline ends. CDR3 region: CASSPKWTARSGRNTEAFF. In nucleotides, the CDR3 is TGTGCCAGCAGCCCTAAATGGACGGCCCGGTCGGGACGCAACACTGAAGCTTTCTTT.

This clonotype was seen more than once but under ten times. This rearrangement joins TRBV30 to TRBJ2-5, with TRBD2 identical over 11 bases. The trim removed 8 bases at V and 4 bases at J, leaving 6 bases unmatched. Germline V gene sequence: CDR1 GTSNPN, CDR2 SVGIG (reference sequence). The CDR3 contains 13 residues. CDR3 sequence (DNA): TGTGCCCATAGCGGGAGGGCCCTAGAGACCCAGTACTTC. Its protein is CAHSGRALETQYF.

This clonotype was counted many times. The rearrangement uses TRBV30 and TRBJ1-1, with a possible D match to TRBD1 (5 bases). CDR3 length: 13 amino acids. From germline, CDR1 is GTSNPN and CDR2 SVGIG (reference sequence). The V and J ends lost 2 bases and 5 bases respectively, with 12 bases between them. CDR3 protein: CAWSFGGGTEAFF. CDR3 in DNA: TGTGCCTGGAGTTTCGGGGGAGGGACTGAAGCTTTCTTT.

The chain joins TRBV7-9 to TRBJ2-1; the D gene is possibly TRBD1 (5 bases). CDR3 length equals 15 residues. Looked up from germline, CDR1 is SEHNR and CDR2 is FQNEAQ (reference sequence). The V end was cut by 1 base, the J end by 7 bases, with 14 bases between. The CDR3, as DNA: TGTGCCAGCAGCTTAGTCTCAGGGCGGTGGAATGAGCAGTTCTTC. Translation: CASSLVSGRWNEQFF.

Notes on this clonotype: A much larger clone sits a single nucleotide away, making a read error possible. The chain links TRBV28 to TRBJ2-7; 8 bases line up with TRBD1. V shed 7 bases and J 6 bases; nucleotides not matched to a gene: 11. The CDR3 is made up of 14 amino acids. Germline V lookup: CDR1 MDHEN, CDR2 SYDVKM. Written as DNA, the CDR3 is TGTGCCAGCAACATAAGGGACAGGCCCTCCGAGCAGTACTTC. Amino acid sequence: CASNIRDRPSEQYF.

This clonotype was detected ten times or more. The chain joins TRBV18 to TRBJ2-7; TRBD2 agrees at 8 bases. With V trimmed by 1 base and J by 5 bases, 13 bases remained unmatched. The germline V gene has CDR1 KGHSH and CDR2 LQKENI. The CDR3 has 17 residues. The CDR3 protein is CASSPRFSSGSKDEQYF. For the CDR3, the DNA is TGTGCCAGCTCACCACGGTTTTCGAGCGGGAGTAAAGACGAGCAGTACTTC.

This clonotype ranks as medium-sized (0.01 to 0.1%). V usage is TRBV12-5 and J usage is TRBJ1-5; 7 bases align to TRBD1. Germline CDR1 and CDR2: LGHNT and FRNRAP. The CDR3 totals 17 residues. V trimming: 2 bases; J trimming: 3 bases; junction bases outside the gene matches: 10. DNA for the CDR3: TGTGCTAGTGGTTTGACCCGGACAGGACCCCCCAATCAGCCCCAGCATTTT. This sequence encodes CASGLTRTGPPNQPQHF.

By share of the sample, this clonotype is medium-sized. The V call is TRBV20-1, the J call TRBJ1-5, with D hard to call. The CDR3 runs 14 residues. CDR1 DFQATT and CDR2 SNEGSKA come from the germline V gene (reference sequence). V was cut by 0 bases and J by 4 bases, with 10 bases left in between. The CDR3 sequence: CSARDRAVNQPQHF. As DNA, the CDR3 is TGCAGTGCTAGAGATCGGGCGGTAAATCAGCCCCAGCATTTT.

This clonotype was found many times. This chain joins TRBV19 and TRBJ1-3, with D perhaps TRBD1 (5 bases). The CDR3 has 15 residues. CDR1 and CDR2 (germline): LNHDA, SQIVND (reference sequence). The V end lost 3 bases, the J end lost 4 bases, and 13 bases lay between the germline ends. CDR3 amino acids: CASSILAPGGNTIYF. The CDR3 nucleotides read TGTGCCAGTAGTATTTTGGCTCCAGGGGGAAACACCATATATTTT.

Comments on this clonotype: The junction departs from germline at one end; a sequencing error may be responsible. The rearrangement joins TRBV7-9 to TRBJ2-3, with a possible D match to TRBD2 (5 bases). This CDR3 is built from 11 residues. Germline V gene sequence: CDR1 SEHNR, CDR2 FQNEAQ (reference sequence). CDR3 in DNA: TGTGCCAGCAGCTTGGGAGATAAGCAGTATTTT. Encoded protein: CASSLGDKQYF.

The rearrangement uses TRBV6-5 and TRBJ2-1, with 8 bases aligning to TRBD2. Germline CDR1 MNHEY, CDR2 SVGAGI. The J segment lost 7 bases and the V segment lost 2 bases, leaving 10 bases of the junction unmatched. This CDR3 is built from 16 residues. Written as DNA, the CDR3 is TGTGCCAGCAGTTACCCCGCGGGACTAGTGAAGAATGAGCAGTTCTTC. This gives the protein CASSYPAGLVKNEQFF.

In its sample, this clonotype was seen a few times. The chain combines TRBV20-1 with TRBJ2-7; D gene unclear. The germline gives CDR1 DFQATT, CDR2 SNEGSKA (reference sequence). The V and J ends lost 0 bases and 8 bases respectively, with 17 bases between them. The CDR3 is 14 residues long. The CDR3 region is CSARDEEDGTKQYF. CDR3 in DNA: TGCAGTGCTAGAGACGAGGAAGATGGTACGAAGCAGTACTTC.

The chain couples TRBV20-1 to TRBJ2-5, with 7 bases identical to TRBD2. Trimming cost V 2 bases and J 6 bases; bases outside gene matches: 6. CDR3 length: 13 amino acids. Germline CDR1 and CDR2: DFQATT and SNEGSKA (reference sequence). CDR3 residues: CSARTAGVQTQYF. The CDR3 nucleotides read TGCAGTGCTAGAACGGCGGGAGTACAGACCCAGTACTTC.

The genes are TRBV19 and TRBJ2-3; D ambiguous. With 3 bases removed from V and 5 bases from J, the gap between germline ends came to 12 bases. The CDR3 contains 14 residues. Germline V gene lookup returns CDR1 LNHDA and CDR2 SQIVND (reference sequence). DNA for the CDR3: TGTGCCAGTAGTATCGGTCAGGTTGGAGATACGCAGTATTTT. Its translation is CASSIGQVGDTQYF. Full variable domain (missing parts from reference TRBV19 and TRBJ2-3): DGGITQSPKYLFRKEGQNVTLSCEQNLNHDAMYWYRQDPGQGLRLIYYSQIVNDFQKGDIAEGYSVSREKKESFPLTVTSAQKNPTAFYLCASSIGQVGDTQYFGPGTRLTVL.

Of note for this clonotype: This clone may be a read error of a much larger clone one base away. This rearrangement joins TRBV19 to TRBJ2-7, with TRBD2 matching 9 bases. J gave up 9 bases and V 5 bases, and 14 bases lay outside the gene matches. Germline CDR1 reads LNHDA; CDR2 reads SQIVND (reference sequence). This CDR3 comprises 15 residues. CDR3 sequence: CASSPWGLADHGQYF. CDR3 bases: TGTGCCAGTAGTCCTTGGGGACTAGCTGACCACGGGCAGTACTTC.

Only a few counts were recorded for this clonotype. This may be a read error: a much more frequent sequence differs by one nucleotide. The V call is TRBV7-9, the J call TRBJ2-4; D remains unclear. The V gene's germline CDR1 is SEHNR and CDR2 FQNEAQ (reference sequence). CDR3 length: 17 residues. The CDR3 coding sequence is TGTGCCAGCAGCTTAGAAAATGGCTTCTTAGCCAAAAACATTAAGTACTTC. Translating it yields CASSLENGFLAKNIKYF.